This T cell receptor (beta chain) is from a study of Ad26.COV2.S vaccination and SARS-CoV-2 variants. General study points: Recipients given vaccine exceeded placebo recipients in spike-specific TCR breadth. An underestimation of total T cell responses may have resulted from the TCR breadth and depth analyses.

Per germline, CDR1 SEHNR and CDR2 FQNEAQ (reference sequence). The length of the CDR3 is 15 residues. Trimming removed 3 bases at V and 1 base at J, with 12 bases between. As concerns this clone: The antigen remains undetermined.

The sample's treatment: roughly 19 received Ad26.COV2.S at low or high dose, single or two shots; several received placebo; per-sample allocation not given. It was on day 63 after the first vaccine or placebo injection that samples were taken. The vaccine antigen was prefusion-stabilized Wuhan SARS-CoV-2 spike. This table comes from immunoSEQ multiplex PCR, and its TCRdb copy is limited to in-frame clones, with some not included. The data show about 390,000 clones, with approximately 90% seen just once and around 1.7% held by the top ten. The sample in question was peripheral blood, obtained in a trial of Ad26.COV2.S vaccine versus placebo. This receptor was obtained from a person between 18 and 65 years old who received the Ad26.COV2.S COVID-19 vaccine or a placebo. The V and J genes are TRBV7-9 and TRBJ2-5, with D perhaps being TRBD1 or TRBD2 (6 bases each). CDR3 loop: CASSLGAGSQETQYF. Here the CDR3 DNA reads TGTGCCAGCAGCTTGGGGGCGGGGAGCCAAGAGACCCAGTACTTC.